This T cell receptor (beta chain) is from a study of control samples from healthy donors and cancer patients. TCRdb's table, derived via immunoSEQ multiplex PCR, lists solely in-frame clones and lacks some. The table records fewer than 25,000 clones, roughly 85% of them present only once. CDR1 and CDR2 (germline): LGHDT, YNNKEL (reference sequence). This CDR3 is built from 15 residues. V was clipped by 1 base and J by 4 bases, with 13 bases between them. Specimen: PBMCs. The rearrangement links TRBV3-1 (or the pseudogene TRBV3-2) to TRBJ1-2; D gene ambiguous. The clonotype was recovered from a man of 80 years or more with head and neck cancer. The DNA for the CDR3 is TGTGCCAGCAGCCAAGTACAGATTTTTCTCTATGGCTACACCTTC. Translation gives CASSQVQIFLYGYTF.